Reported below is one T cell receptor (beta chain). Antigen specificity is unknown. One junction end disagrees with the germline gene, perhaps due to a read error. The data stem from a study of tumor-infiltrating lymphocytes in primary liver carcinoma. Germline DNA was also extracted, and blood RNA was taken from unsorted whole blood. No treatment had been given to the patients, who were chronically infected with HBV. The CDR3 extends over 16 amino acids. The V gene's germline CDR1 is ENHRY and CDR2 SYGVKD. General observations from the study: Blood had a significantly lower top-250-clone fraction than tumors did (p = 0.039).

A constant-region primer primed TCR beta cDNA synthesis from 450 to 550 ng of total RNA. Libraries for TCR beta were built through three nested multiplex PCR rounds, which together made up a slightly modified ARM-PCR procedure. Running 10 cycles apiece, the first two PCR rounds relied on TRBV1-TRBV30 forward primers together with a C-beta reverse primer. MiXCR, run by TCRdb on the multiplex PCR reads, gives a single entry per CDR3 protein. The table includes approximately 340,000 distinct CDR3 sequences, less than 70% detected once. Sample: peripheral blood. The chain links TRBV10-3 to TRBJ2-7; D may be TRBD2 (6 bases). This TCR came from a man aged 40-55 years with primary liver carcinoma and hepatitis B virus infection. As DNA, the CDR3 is TGTGCCATCATTGAGTCGAATGACGGGAGTGTGTACGAGCAGTACTTC. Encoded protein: CAIIESNDGSVYEQYF.